The rows below give T cell receptor beta chains drawn from one sample of a study of CD4 T cells in relation to SARS-CoV-2 and coronaviruses. Their specific antigens are unknown. TCRdb keeps only in-frame clones here, not all; method: immunoSEQ multiplex PCR. The repertoire consists of about 22,000 clones, with 77% occurring once and the leading ten covering less than 20%. Sequencing input: CD4+ T cells from PBMCs, cultured in vitro. Receptor source: a human donor in good health. The CDR3 runs from the conserved cysteine through the conserved F or W. Fields, in order: V gene, J gene, D gene, clone size, CDR3 protein, CDR3 DNA. D genes are given only for firm matches. Clone size appears in some rows only: once, few, many, or a class for an expanded clone.

v_call: TRBV20-1; j_call: TRBJ2-7; d_call: TRBD2; clone_size: -; cdr3_aa: CSASQAGVSYEQYF; cdr3_nt: TGCAGTGCTAGTCAAGCGGGAGTCTCCTACGAGCAGTACTTC
v_call: TRBV3-1/TRBV3-2; j_call: TRBJ1-4; d_call: TRBD1; clone_size: -; cdr3_aa: CASSRPTGDYEKLFF; cdr3_nt: TGTGCCAGCAGCCGCCCGACAGGGGACTATGAAAAACTGTTTTTT
v_call: TRBV30; j_call: TRBJ2-7; d_call: -; clone_size: -; cdr3_aa: CAWSRGGSSYEQYF; cdr3_nt: TGTGCCTGGAGTAGAGGTGGGAGCTCCTACGAGCAGTACTTC
v_call: TRBV4-1; j_call: TRBJ1-4; d_call: -; clone_size: -; cdr3_aa: CASHPAIIFRESNEKLFF; cdr3_nt: TGCGCCAGCCATCCTGCCATTATTTTTCGGGAATCTAATGAAAAACTGTTTTTT
v_call: TRBV4-1; j_call: TRBJ2-2; d_call: TRBD2; clone_size: -; cdr3_aa: CASSQGRALQNTGELFF; cdr3_nt: TGCGCCAGCAGCCAGGGGAGGGCCCTCCAGAACACCGGGGAGCTGTTTTTT
v_call: TRBV2; j_call: TRBJ2-3; d_call: TRBD2; clone_size: -; cdr3_aa: CASIAGEHTDTQYF; cdr3_nt: TGTGCCAGCATAGCGGGGGAACACACAGATACGCAGTATTTT
v_call: TRBV19; j_call: TRBJ2-7; d_call: TRBD2; clone_size: -; cdr3_aa: CASSTERTSGGYEQYF; cdr3_nt: TGTGCCAGTAGTACCGAACGGACTAGCGGGGGCTACGAGCAGTACTTC
v_call: TRBV19; j_call: TRBJ1-2; d_call: -; clone_size: -; cdr3_aa: CASVSEYYGYTF; cdr3_nt: TGTGCCAGTGTGTCGGAATACTATGGCTACACCTTC
v_call: TRBV5-6; j_call: TRBJ2-7; d_call: -; clone_size: -; cdr3_aa: CASSSPLPGWSASSYEQYF; cdr3_nt: TGTGCCAGCAGCTCGCCTCTCCCGGGTTGGAGCGCGAGCTCCTACGAGCAGTACTTC
v_call: TRBV29-1; j_call: TRBJ2-7; d_call: -; clone_size: -; cdr3_aa: CSVDNTYEQYF; cdr3_nt: TGCAGCGTTGATAATACCTACGAGCAGTACTTC
v_call: TRBV2; j_call: TRBJ2-5; d_call: -; clone_size: -; cdr3_aa: CASKRGAGQETQYF; cdr3_nt: TGTGCCAGCAAGAGGGGGGCGGGACAAGAGACCCAGTACTTC
v_call: TRBV28; j_call: TRBJ2-1; d_call: TRBD2; clone_size: -; cdr3_aa: CASTKGLAGGYNEQFF; cdr3_nt: TGTGCCAGCACCAAGGGACTAGCGGGAGGGTACAATGAGCAGTTCTTC
v_call: TRBV2; j_call: TRBJ2-5; d_call: TRBD1; clone_size: -; cdr3_aa: CASIERGTVQETQYF; cdr3_nt: TGTGCCAGCATTGAAAGGGGGACAGTTCAAGAGACCCAGTACTTC
v_call: TRBV18; j_call: TRBJ2-3; d_call: TRBD1; clone_size: -; cdr3_aa: CASSPNRQGGTDTQYF; cdr3_nt: TGTGCCAGCTCCCCGAATAGACAGGGTGGCACAGATACGCAGTATTTT
v_call: TRBV2; j_call: TRBJ2-2; d_call: -; clone_size: -; cdr3_aa: CASSVLLPPTGELFF; cdr3_nt: TGTGCCAGCAGTGTGTTGCTCCCTCCCACCGGGGAGCTGTTTTTT
v_call: TRBV3-1/TRBV3-2; j_call: TRBJ2-7; d_call: -; clone_size: -; cdr3_aa: CASSRDQNYEQYF; cdr3_nt: TGTGCCAGCAGCAGGGACCAAAACTACGAGCAGTACTTC
v_call: TRBV5-6; j_call: TRBJ2-7; d_call: -; clone_size: -; cdr3_aa: CASRRRGYEQYF; cdr3_nt: TGTGCCAGCAGACGGAGGGGATACGAGCAGTACTTC
v_call: TRBV10-1; j_call: TRBJ2-3; d_call: -; clone_size: -; cdr3_aa: CASSSQLGTDTQYF; cdr3_nt: TGCGCCAGCAGTTCCCAGTTGGGCACAGATACGCAGTATTTT
v_call: TRBV24-1; j_call: TRBJ2-3; d_call: TRBD2; clone_size: -; cdr3_aa: CATSDWTSGATNTQYF; cdr3_nt: TGTGCCACCAGTGATTGGACTAGCGGAGCCACAAATACGCAGTATTTT
v_call: TRBV3-1/TRBV3-2; j_call: TRBJ2-3; d_call: TRBD2; clone_size: -; cdr3_aa: CASSQDILAAVGDTQYF; cdr3_nt: TGTGCCAGCAGCCAAGATATCCTAGCGGCCGTTGGTGATACGCAGTATTTT
v_call: TRBV24-1; j_call: TRBJ2-5; d_call: TRBD2; clone_size: -; cdr3_aa: CATSDQRKAGGAETQYF; cdr3_nt: TGTGCCACCAGTGACCAACGTAAGGCGGGAGGGGCGGAGACCCAGTACTTC
v_call: TRBV20-1; j_call: TRBJ1-1; d_call: -; clone_size: -; cdr3_aa: CSASPVGTMNTEAFF; cdr3_nt: TGCAGTGCTAGTCCCGTAGGCACAATGAACACTGAAGCTTTCTTT
v_call: TRBV4-2; j_call: TRBJ1-4; d_call: TRBD1; clone_size: -; cdr3_aa: CASSQDQGATNEKLFF; cdr3_nt: TGTGCCAGCAGCCAAGATCAGGGGGCAACTAATGAAAAACTGTTTTTT
v_call: TRBV27; j_call: TRBJ1-2; d_call: -; clone_size: -; cdr3_aa: CASSRLSAVMQSYTF; cdr3_nt: TGTGCCAGCAGCCGGCTGTCGGCAGTAATGCAGAGCTACACCTTC
v_call: TRBV9; j_call: TRBJ1-6; d_call: -; clone_size: -; cdr3_aa: CASSVGQSSYNSPLHF; cdr3_nt: TGTGCCAGCAGCGTAGGACAGAGCTCCTATAATTCACCCCTCCACTTT
v_call: TRBV5-1; j_call: TRBJ1-1; d_call: -; clone_size: -; cdr3_aa: CASSFGRTGMNTEAFF; cdr3_nt: TGCGCCAGCAGCTTTGGACGGACCGGAATGAACACTGAAGCTTTCTTT
v_call: TRBV27; j_call: TRBJ2-7; d_call: TRBD1; clone_size: few; cdr3_aa: CASRFLTGSYEQYF; cdr3_nt: TGTGCCAGCAGGTTTTTGACAGGGAGCTACGAGCAGTACTTC
v_call: TRBV11-2; j_call: TRBJ2-3; d_call: -; clone_size: -; cdr3_aa: CASSLGVIGTDTQYF; cdr3_nt: TGTGCCAGCAGCTTAGGAGTTATCGGCACAGATACGCAGTATTTT
v_call: TRBV5-1; j_call: TRBJ2-2; d_call: TRBD2; clone_size: -; cdr3_aa: CASSLMGLAGVSTGELFF; cdr3_nt: TGCGCCAGCAGCTTGATGGGACTAGCGGGAGTGTCAACCGGGGAGCTGTTTTTT
v_call: TRBV12-3/TRBV12-4; j_call: TRBJ1-5; d_call: -; clone_size: -; cdr3_aa: CASTESGQPQHF; cdr3_nt: TGTGCCAGCACCGAGTCGGGCCAGCCCCAGCATTTT
v_call: TRBV5-1; j_call: TRBJ2-2; d_call: TRBD2; clone_size: -; cdr3_aa: CASSPASGNTGELFF; cdr3_nt: TGCGCCAGCAGCCCGGCTAGCGGGAACACCGGGGAGCTGTTTTTT
v_call: TRBV18; j_call: TRBJ1-2; d_call: -; clone_size: -; cdr3_aa: CASSPVQISNYGYTF; cdr3_nt: TGTGCCAGCTCACCGGTACAGATATCTAACTATGGCTACACCTTC
v_call: TRBV30; j_call: TRBJ2-3; d_call: TRBD2; clone_size: -; cdr3_aa: CAWSPGLAGMDTQYF; cdr3_nt: TGTGCCTGGAGCCCGGGACTAGCGGGAATGGATACGCAGTATTTT
v_call: TRBV6-6; j_call: TRBJ1-1; d_call: -; clone_size: -; cdr3_aa: CASSYHPGGLDTEAFF; cdr3_nt: TGTGCCAGCAGTTACCACCCTGGAGGGTTGGACACTGAAGCTTTCTTT
v_call: TRBV19; j_call: TRBJ2-5; d_call: TRBD1; clone_size: once; cdr3_aa: CASSIGDREQETQYF; cdr3_nt: TGTGCCAGTAGTATTGGGGACAGAGAACAAGAGACCCAGTACTTC
v_call: TRBV24-1; j_call: TRBJ1-5; d_call: -; clone_size: -; cdr3_aa: CATSDFQGSNQPQHF; cdr3_nt: TGTGCCACCAGTGATTTTCAGGGTAGCAATCAGCCCCAGCATTTT
v_call: TRBV18; j_call: TRBJ1-6; d_call: -; clone_size: few; cdr3_aa: CASSISLNNSPLHF; cdr3_nt: TGTGCCAGCTCAATAAGTCTGAATAATTCACCCCTCCACTTT
v_call: TRBV29-1; j_call: TRBJ2-1; d_call: TRBD2; clone_size: few; cdr3_aa: CSVQLASDNEQFF; cdr3_nt: TGCAGCGTTCAACTAGCGAGCGACAATGAGCAGTTCTTC